This T cell receptor (beta chain) is drawn from a study of shared clonotypes between healthy human individuals. Study-level background: Used for every donor were three CD4 naive, three CD4 memory, two CD8 naive and one CD8 memory plate.

General study findings and limits: Rarefaction showed sorted-subset sequencing was incomplete despite large depth.

Germline V gene data show CDR1 as SGHAT and CDR2 as FQNNGV. Trimming removed 0 bases at V and 5 bases at J, with 11 bases between. The CDR3 totals 15 residues. A note on this clone: Its specificity is not known. Within the sample, other DNA sequences also encode this same CDR3.

Samples underwent the assay at deep level. The input for sorted-subset replicate PCRs was 150 to 200 ng DNA, tens of thousands of T cell genomes. Generated by immunoSEQ multiplex PCR, the TCRdb table keeps only in-frame clones and is missing some. The sample holds about 1,900,000 clones, about 95% seen once. The naive CD8 population came from CD45RO-negative cells selected for CCR7, without terminally differentiated effector memory CD45RA+ cells. Sequencing was performed on naive CD8+ T cells sorted from blood. This receptor was identified in a man aged 18-30 years in good health. The chain recombines TRBV11-2 with TRBJ2-1; D unclear. CDR3 sequence: CASSLDPSEDNEQFF. DNA for the CDR3: TGTGCCAGCAGCTTAGATCCATCGGAAGACAATGAGCAGTTCTTC. Looking up the rest from reference TRBV11-2 and TRBJ2-1 gives the full variable domain: EAGVAQSPRYKIIEKRQSVAFWCNPISGHATLYWYQQILGQGPKLLIQFQNNGVVDDSQLPKDRFSAERLKGVDSTLKIQPAKLEDSAVYLCASSLDPSEDNEQFFGPGTRLTVL.